The 5 T cell receptor beta chains reported below all come from one sample, sequenced in a study of CD8 T cells in ankylosing spondylitis. TCRdb ran MiXCR on the 5' RACE reads and lists one entry per CDR3 protein. The sample yields 25,000 to 35,000 distinct CDR3 sequences, 30% seen once. The sample taken for sequencing was synovial fluid, either unsorted or a sorted T cell fraction (not recorded which). Receptor source: a male donor with ankylosing spondylitis.

This clonotype occurred many times. The rearrangement uses TRBV3-1 and TRBJ2-7; no clear D gene. V was trimmed by 0 bases and J by 5 bases, leaving 8 bases between them. Germline V gene sequence: CDR1 LGHDT, CDR2 YNNKEL (reference sequence). The CDR3 sequence is 13 residues long. CDR3 bases: TGTGCCAGCAGCCAAGATCGGTTCAACGAGCAGTACTTC. Translation gives CASSQDRFNEQYF.

The chain combines TRBV7-9 with TRBJ1-1, with D unclear. Between the trimmed V and J ends, which lost 7 bases and 1 base, there was a span of 10 bases. CDR1 and CDR2 (germline): SEHNR, FQNEAQ (reference sequence). This CDR3 spans 13 amino acids. CDR3 amino acids: CASTDLPNTEAFF. CDR3 DNA sequence: TGTGCCAGCACCGACCTCCCGAACACTGAAGCTTTCTTT.

On this clonotype itself: Germline and junction disagree at one end, which may indicate a read error. V is TRBV19 and J is TRBJ1-5; tentative D call: TRBD1 (6 bases). Looked up from germline, CDR1 is LNHDA and CDR2 is SQIVND (reference sequence). This CDR3 has 12 residues. The CDR3: CANSGGYQPQHF. The CDR3 nucleotides are TGTGCCAATAGTGGGGGCTATCAGCCCCAGCATTTT.

The CDR3 DNA reads TGTGCCAGCAGTTTTTCGACCTACGAGCAGTACGTC. Its translation: CASSFSTYEQYV. V usage is TRBV6-2 or TRBV6-3 and J usage is TRBJ2-7; D is ambiguous. CDR3 size: 12 residues. Trimming took 4 bases from V and 2 from J, leaving 6 bases between them. Per germline, CDR1 MNHEY and CDR2 SVGEGT.

The rearrangement uses TRBV2 and TRBJ2-1, with D perhaps matching TRBD1 or TRBD2 (6 bases each). The CDR3 spans 12 residues. V shed 5 bases and J shed 8 bases, with 10 bases lying between them. Germline V gene sequence: CDR1 SNHLY, CDR2 FYNNEI. The chain's CDR3 is CASSNREDEQFF. For the CDR3, the DNA is TGTGCCAGCAGTAACAGGGAGGATGAGCAGTTCTTC.